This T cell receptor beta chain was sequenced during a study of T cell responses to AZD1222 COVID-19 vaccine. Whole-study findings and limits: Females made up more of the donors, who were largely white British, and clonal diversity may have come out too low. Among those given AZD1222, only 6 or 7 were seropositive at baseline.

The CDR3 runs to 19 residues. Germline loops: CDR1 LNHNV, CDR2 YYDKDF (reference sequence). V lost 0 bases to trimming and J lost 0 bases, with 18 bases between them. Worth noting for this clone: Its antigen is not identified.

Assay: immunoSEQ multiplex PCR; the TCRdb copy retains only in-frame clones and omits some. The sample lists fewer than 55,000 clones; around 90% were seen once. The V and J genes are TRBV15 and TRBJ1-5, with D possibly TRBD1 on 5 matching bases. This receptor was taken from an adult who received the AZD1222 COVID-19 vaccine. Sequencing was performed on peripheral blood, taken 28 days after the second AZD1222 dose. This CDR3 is CATSRENFGAAYSNQPQHF. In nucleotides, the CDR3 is TGTGCCACCAGCAGAGAAAATTTTGGGGCGGCTTATAGCAATCAGCCCCAGCATTTT.